This paragraph covers one TCR beta chain sequence. Antigen specificity is unknown. The PCR ran on 60 Vbeta and 13 Jbeta primers. Sequenced by immunoSEQ multiplex PCR; TCRdb stores in-frame clones only, minus some. The repertoire holds roughly 110,000 clones, with 70% as singletons. The source of the sample is a study of cytomegalovirus exposure and HLA in healthy donors. Study-wide findings and caveats: Later on, an analysis showed TCR association rates differing by HLA locus, with DRB1 the most and HLA-C the fewest.

Regarding donors, all were healthy bone marrow donors. The CDR3 covers 19 residues. Germline V gene lookup returns CDR1 SGHTA and CDR2 FQGNSA. The V and J ends lost 1 base and 2 bases, in that order; junction bases with no gene match: 7. Sample: PBMCs. The clonotype originates from a man aged 25 to 40 in good health and CMV-seropositive. The V and J genes are TRBV7-2 and TRBJ2-3; 15 positions match TRBD2. The CDR3 loop reads CASSLVEGLAGGYTDTQYF. In DNA, the CDR3 is TGTGCCAGCAGCTTAGTAGAGGGACTAGCGGGGGGATACACAGATACGCAGTATTTT.